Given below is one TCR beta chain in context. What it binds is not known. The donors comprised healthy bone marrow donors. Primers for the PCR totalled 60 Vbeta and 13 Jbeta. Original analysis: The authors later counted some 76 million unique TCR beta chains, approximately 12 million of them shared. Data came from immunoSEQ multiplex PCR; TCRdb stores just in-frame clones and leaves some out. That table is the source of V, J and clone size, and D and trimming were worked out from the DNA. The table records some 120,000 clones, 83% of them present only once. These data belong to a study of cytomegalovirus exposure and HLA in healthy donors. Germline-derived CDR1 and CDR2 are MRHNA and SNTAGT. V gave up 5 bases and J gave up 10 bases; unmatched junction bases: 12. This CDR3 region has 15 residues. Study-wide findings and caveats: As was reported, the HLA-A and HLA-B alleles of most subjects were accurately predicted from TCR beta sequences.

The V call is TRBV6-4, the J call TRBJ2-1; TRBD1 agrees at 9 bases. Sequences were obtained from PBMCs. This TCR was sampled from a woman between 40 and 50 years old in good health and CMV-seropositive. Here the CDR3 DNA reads TGTGCCAGCAGTTCCGGACAGGGGCCGCAGGAAGAGCAGTTCTTC. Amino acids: CASSSGQGPQEEQFF.